This T cell receptor beta chain emerged from a study of T cell responses to AZD1222 COVID-19 vaccine. A remark on this clone: Its target is unknown.

Libraries were prepared by immunoSEQ multiplex PCR; TCRdb keeps only in-frame clonotypes and omits some of them. The sample has just over 90,000 clones; 75% to 90% are singletons. This CDR3 is built from 12 residues. Germline assignment: CDR1 SQVTM and CDR2 ANQGSEA. The V end was cut by 6 bases, the J end by 2 bases, with 10 bases between. Findings of the study overall: Repertoire samples came only from after the peak T cell response. Clonal diversity was possibly underestimated, and white British individuals and females predominated among donors.

Both about-4-week and about-12-week second-dose recipients were combined. The specimen comprised peripheral blood, sampled 28 days after the second AZD1222 dose. The receptor comes from an adult who received the AZD1222 COVID-19 vaccine. The gene calls are TRBV29-1 and TRBJ2-5; D unresolved. CDR3 amino acids: CSVGLQQETQYF. The CDR3 DNA follows: TGCAGCGTCGGTCTACAGCAAGAGACCCAGTACTTC.